This T cell receptor beta chain was retrieved from a study of ipilimumab plus nivolumab after autologous stem cell transplantation. Germline V gene sequence: CDR1 LNHDA, CDR2 SQIVND (reference sequence). Trimming stripped 7 bases from V and 2 bases from J, with 19 bases between. CDR3 length: 16 residues. TCRdb's table, derived via immunoSEQ multiplex PCR, lists solely in-frame clones and lacks some. The table has about 43,000 clones, approximately 91% seen once. This clonotype originated in a male donor with multiple myeloma. The sequences come from PBMCs, collected in a trial of ipilimumab plus nivolumab as post-transplant consolidation. V and J are TRBV19 and TRBJ2-3; TRBD1 is a possible D gene (6 bases). CDR3 sequence (DNA): TGTGCCAGTAAGGTGACAGGCCATTGGGACACAGATACGCAGTATTTT. Protein sequence: CASKVTGHWDTDTQYF. Full variable domain (outside the CDR3, taken from reference TRBV19 and TRBJ2-3): DGGITQSPKYLFRKEGQNVTLSCEQNLNHDAMYWYRQDPGQGLRLIYYSQIVNDFQKGDIAEGYSVSREKKESFPLTVTSAQKNPTAFYLCASKVTGHWDTDTQYFGPGTRLTVL.